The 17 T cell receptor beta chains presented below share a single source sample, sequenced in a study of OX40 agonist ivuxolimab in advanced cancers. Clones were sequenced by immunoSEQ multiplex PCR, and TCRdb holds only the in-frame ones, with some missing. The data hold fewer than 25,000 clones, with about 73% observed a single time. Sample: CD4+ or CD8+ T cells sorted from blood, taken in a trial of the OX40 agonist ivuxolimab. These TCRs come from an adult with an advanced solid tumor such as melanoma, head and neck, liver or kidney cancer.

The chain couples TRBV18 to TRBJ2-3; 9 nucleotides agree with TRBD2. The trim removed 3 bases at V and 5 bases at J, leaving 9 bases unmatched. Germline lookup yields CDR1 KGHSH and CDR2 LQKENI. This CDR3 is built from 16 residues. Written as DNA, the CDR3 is TGTGCCAGCTCACCGGGGGGCCTAGCGGGGAGAGATACGCAGTATTTT. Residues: CASSPGGLAGRDTQYF.

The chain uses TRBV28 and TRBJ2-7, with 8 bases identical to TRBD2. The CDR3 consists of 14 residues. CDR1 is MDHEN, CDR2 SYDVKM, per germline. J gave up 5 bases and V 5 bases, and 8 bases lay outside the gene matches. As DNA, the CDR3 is TGTGCCAGCAGTACACTAGCGGTTAGCGACGAGCAGTACTTC. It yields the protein CASSTLAVSDEQYF.

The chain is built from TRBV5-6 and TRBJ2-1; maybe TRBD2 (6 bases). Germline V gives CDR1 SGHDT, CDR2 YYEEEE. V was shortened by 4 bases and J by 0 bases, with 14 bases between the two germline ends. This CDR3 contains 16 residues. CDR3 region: CASSPWGGASYNEQFF. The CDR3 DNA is TGTGCCAGCAGCCCGTGGGGCGGGGCCTCCTACAATGAGCAGTTCTTC.

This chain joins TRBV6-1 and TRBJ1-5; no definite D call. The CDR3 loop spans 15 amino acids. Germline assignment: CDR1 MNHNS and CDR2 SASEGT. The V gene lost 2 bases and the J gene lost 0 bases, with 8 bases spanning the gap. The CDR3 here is CASSESGYSNQPQHF. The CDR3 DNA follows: TGTGCCAGCAGTGAAAGCGGGTATAGCAATCAGCCCCAGCATTTT.

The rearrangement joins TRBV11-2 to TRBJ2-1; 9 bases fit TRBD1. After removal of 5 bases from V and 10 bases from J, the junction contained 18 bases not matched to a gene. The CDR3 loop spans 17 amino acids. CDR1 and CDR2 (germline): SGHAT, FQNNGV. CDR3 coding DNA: TGTGCCAGCAGCGAGATCTTACAGGGGGCGGCACCCGGCGAGCAGTTCTTC. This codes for CASSEILQGAAPGEQFF.

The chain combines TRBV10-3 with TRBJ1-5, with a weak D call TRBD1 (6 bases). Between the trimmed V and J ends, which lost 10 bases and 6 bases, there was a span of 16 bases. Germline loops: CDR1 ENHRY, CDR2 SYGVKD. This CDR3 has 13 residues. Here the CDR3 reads CATRQDGGQPQHF. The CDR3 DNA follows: TGTGCCACTCGACAGGACGGTGGTCAGCCCCAGCATTTT.

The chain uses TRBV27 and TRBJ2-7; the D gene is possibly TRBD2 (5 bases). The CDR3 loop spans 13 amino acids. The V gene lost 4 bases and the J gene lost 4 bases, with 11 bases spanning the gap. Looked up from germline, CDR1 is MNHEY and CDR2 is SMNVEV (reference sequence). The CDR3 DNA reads TGTGCCAGCAGTTATGGGAGAAGATACGAGCAGTACTTC. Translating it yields CASSYGRRYEQYF.

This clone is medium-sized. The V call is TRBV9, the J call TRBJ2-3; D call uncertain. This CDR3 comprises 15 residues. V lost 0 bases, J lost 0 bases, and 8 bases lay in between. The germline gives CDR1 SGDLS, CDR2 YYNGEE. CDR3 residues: CASSVAVDSTDTQYF. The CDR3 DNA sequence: TGTGCCAGCAGCGTAGCTGTGGATAGCACAGATACGCAGTATTTT.

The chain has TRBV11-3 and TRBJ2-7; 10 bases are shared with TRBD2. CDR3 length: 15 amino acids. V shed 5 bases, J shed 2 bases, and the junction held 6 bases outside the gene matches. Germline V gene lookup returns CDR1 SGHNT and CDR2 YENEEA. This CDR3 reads CASSPGLATPYEQYF. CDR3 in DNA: TGTGCCAGCAGCCCGGGACTAGCGACACCCTACGAGCAGTACTTC.

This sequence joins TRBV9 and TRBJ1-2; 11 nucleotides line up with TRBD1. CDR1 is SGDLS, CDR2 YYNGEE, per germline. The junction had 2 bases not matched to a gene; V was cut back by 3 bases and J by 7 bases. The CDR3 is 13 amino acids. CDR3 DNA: TGTGCCAGCAGCGCGGACAGGGGGCCTGGCTACACCTTC. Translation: CASSADRGPGYTF.

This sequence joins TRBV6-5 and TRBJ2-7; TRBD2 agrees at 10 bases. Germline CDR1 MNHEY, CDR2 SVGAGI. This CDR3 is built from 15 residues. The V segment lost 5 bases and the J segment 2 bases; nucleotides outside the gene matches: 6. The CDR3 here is CASSLSTSGAYEQYF. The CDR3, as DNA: TGTGCCAGCAGTCTAAGCACTAGCGGGGCCTACGAGCAGTACTTC.

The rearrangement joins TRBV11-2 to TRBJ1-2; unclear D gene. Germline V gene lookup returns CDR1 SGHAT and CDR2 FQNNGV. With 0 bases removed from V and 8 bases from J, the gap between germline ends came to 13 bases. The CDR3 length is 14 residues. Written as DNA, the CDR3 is TGTGCCAGCAGCTTAGATTCCGGGATCGGGGGCTACACCTTC. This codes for CASSLDSGIGGYTF. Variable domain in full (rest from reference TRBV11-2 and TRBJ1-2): EAGVAQSPRYKIIEKRQSVAFWCNPISGHATLYWYQQILGQGPKLLIQFQNNGVVDDSQLPKDRFSAERLKGVDSTLKIQPAKLEDSAVYLCASSLDSGIGGYTFGSGTRLTVV.

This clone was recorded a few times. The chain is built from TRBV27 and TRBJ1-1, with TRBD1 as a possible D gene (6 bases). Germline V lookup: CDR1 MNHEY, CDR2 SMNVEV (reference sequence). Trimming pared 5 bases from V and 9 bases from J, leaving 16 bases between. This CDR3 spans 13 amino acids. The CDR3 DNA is TGTGCCAGCAGTCTAACAACTACAGGGAAAGCTTTCTTT. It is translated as CASSLTTTGKAFF.

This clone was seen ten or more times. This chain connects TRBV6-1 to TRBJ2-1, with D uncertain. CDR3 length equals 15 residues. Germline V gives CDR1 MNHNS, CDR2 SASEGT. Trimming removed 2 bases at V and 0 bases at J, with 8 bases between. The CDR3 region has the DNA TGTGCCAGCAGTGAACTTGGCGGCTCCTACAATGAGCAGTTCTTC. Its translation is CASSELGGSYNEQFF.

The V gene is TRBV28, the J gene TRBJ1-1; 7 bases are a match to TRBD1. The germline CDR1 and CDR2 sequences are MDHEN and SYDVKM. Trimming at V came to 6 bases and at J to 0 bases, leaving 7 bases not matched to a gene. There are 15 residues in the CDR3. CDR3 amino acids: CASSPRDSMNTEAFF. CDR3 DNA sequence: TGTGCCAGCAGCCCCCGGGACAGCATGAACACTGAAGCTTTCTTT.

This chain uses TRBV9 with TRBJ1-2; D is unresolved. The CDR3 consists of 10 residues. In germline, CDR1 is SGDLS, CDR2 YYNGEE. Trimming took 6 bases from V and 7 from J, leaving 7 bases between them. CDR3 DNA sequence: TGTGCCAGCAAGGGTGGTGGCTACACCTTC. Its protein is CASKGGGYTF. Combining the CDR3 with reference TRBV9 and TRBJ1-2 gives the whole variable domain DSGVTQTPKHLITATGQRVTLRCSPRSGDLSVYWYQQSLDQGLQFLIQYYNGEERAKGNILERFSAQQFPDLHSELNLSSLELGDSALYFCASKGGGYTFGSGTRLTVV.

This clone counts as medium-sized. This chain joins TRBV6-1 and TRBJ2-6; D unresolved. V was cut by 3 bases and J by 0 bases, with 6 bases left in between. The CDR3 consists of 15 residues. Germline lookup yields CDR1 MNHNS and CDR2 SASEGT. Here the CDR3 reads CASSEVHSGANVLTF. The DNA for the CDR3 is TGTGCCAGCAGTGAGGTCCACTCTGGGGCCAACGTCCTGACTTTC.